A selection of T cell receptor beta chains follows, all from one sample in a study of beta chain features in type 1 diabetes. Only in-frame clones appear in the TCRdb table, and some are missing; sequencing was by immunoSEQ multiplex PCR. The sample records a few hundred thousand clones, 15% to 20% being singletons. Sequenced input: naive CD4+ T cells from blood. The receptors originated from a man aged 25 to 40 with type 1 diabetes. Both conserved end residues are part of each CDR3. A D gene is named only where the DNA matches it firmly. Expanded clones are given a class, and other clones once, few, many or no size at all.

TRBJ1-1	TRBV25-1	TRBD1	few	TGTGCCAGCAGTGACGACAGGGGGCGGGTTAGGAGGAGGACTGAAGCTTTCTTT	CASSDDRGRVRRRTEAFF
TRBJ2-3	TRBV7-2	TRBD2	few	TGTGCCAGCAGCTCGACTAGCGGGAGGGGTACAGATACGCAGTATTTT	CASSSTSGRGTDTQYF
TRBJ1-2	TRBV30	NA	few	TGTGCCTGGAGGGGAGGCGATAAGGGAGGCTACACCTTC	CAWRGGDKGGYTF
TRBJ2-1	TRBV19	TRBD2	few	TGTGCGATCGACCTCCTAGCGGGGGAATACAATGAGCAGTTCTTC	CAIDLLAGEYNEQFF
TRBJ2-3	TRBV7-3	NA	NA	TGTGCCAGCAGCTCCTACACAGATACGCAGTATTTT	CASSSYTDTQYF
TRBJ2-4	TRBV7-2	NA	NA	TGTGCCAGCAGCTTACACTCCGGGTCACAAAACATTCAGTACTTC	CASSLHSGSQNIQYF
TRBJ2-3	TRBV29-1	TRBD1	NA	TGCAGCGTCGAGGGGGAGACAGGGTGGGATACGCAGTATTTT	CSVEGETGWDTQYF
TRBJ2-7	TRBV10-3	NA	few	TGTGCCATCATTCAGGGACTCGGCTACGAGCAGTACTTC	CAIIQGLGYEQYF
TRBJ2-3	TRBV9	NA	few	TGTGCCAGCAGCCCACGAGGGGGGCGAGGGACAGATACGCAGTATTTT	CASSPRGGRGTDTQYF
TRBJ1-4	TRBV29-1	NA	few	TGCAGCATCAAGGGGGAATGGGGAGAAAAACTGTTTTTT	CSIKGEWGEKLFF
TRBJ2-7	TRBV6-6	TRBD1	NA	TGTGCCAGCAGTTATCCCGGGACAGGGTTCTACGAGCAGTACTTC	CASSYPGTGFYEQYF
TRBJ2-3	TRBV29-1	TRBD2	few	TGCAGCGCCAACCTCGGGGGGGGCTTCGCAGATACGCAGTATTTT	CSANLGGGFADTQYF
TRBJ2-3	TRBV2	NA	NA	TGTGCCAGCAGTGAACCAGGGTGGGATACGCAGTATTTT	CASSEPGWDTQYF
TRBJ2-1	TRBV9	NA	NA	TGTGCCAGCAGCGTAGAACAGCCACCCAGCGAGCAGTTCTTC	CASSVEQPPSEQFF
TRBJ2-3	TRBV2	NA	NA	TGTGCCAGCAGTCAGGGCCCAGATACGCAGTATTTT	CASSQGPDTQYF
TRBJ2-4	TRBV7-9	NA	NA	TGTGCCAGCAGCGTTTCAGTGGTCTTAGCCAAAAACATTCAGTACTTC	CASSVSVVLAKNIQYF
TRBJ1-1	TRBV7-2	NA	NA	TGTGCCAGCAGCTTGACTTCGGGGAACACTGAAGCTTTCTTT	CASSLTSGNTEAFF
TRBJ1-1	TRBV29-1	NA	NA	TGCAGCGTTGCTTCTGCCCTGAACACTGAAGCTTTCTTT	CSVASALNTEAFF
TRBJ2-6	TRBV15	NA	NA	TGTGCCACCAGCAGAGAGGGGTCCGGGGCCAACGTCCTGACTTTC	CATSREGSGANVLTF
TRBJ2-7	TRBV27	TRBD1	few	TGTGCCAGCAGAGCCGGGACAGGGGTTGGCGAGCAGTACTTC	CASRAGTGVGEQYF
TRBJ2-3	TRBV25-1	NA	few	TGTGCCAGCAGTGCGGGCCGGGATACGCAGTATTTT	CASSAGRDTQYF
TRBJ2-3	TRBV27	TRBD1	few	TGTGCCAGCAGTTTAAAGGGGGCCGATACGCAGTATTTT	CASSLKGADTQYF
TRBJ2-5	TRBV9	TRBD2	few	TGTGCCAGCAGCTTTACTAGCGGGAGGGCCTTGGAGACCCAGTACTTC	CASSFTSGRALETQYF
TRBJ2-5	TRBV2	NA	few	TGTGCCAGCAGTAGTGGACGGCAAGAGACCCAGTACTTC	CASSSGRQETQYF
TRBJ2-1	TRBV25-1	NA	few	TGTGCCAGCACCGACTTAAACAATGAGCAGTTCTTC	CASTDLNNEQFF
TRBJ1-3	TRBV11-2	NA	NA	TGTGCCAGCAGCTTAGATCGCGTAGGATTATATTTT	CASSLDRVGLYF
TRBJ2-3	TRBV11-1	TRBD1	few	TGTGCCAGCAGCTCCCAGGACAGGTACACAGATACGCAGTATTTT	CASSSQDRYTDTQYF
TRBJ2-1	TRBV19	NA	NA	TGTGCCAGTAGTGCGAACCCGTTAGGGCATGAGCAGTTCTTC	CASSANPLGHEQFF
TRBJ2-5	TRBV7-2	NA	NA	TGTGCCAGCAGCGCTCGAGTGGGGGAGACCCAGTACTTC	CASSARVGETQYF
TRBJ2-3	TRBV7-2	NA	few	TGTGCCAGCAGCGGGGGATTTAGAGATACGCAGTATTTT	CASSGGFRDTQYF
TRBJ2-5	TRBV6-5	NA	NA	TGTGCAAGTCGGGGAATCGAAGAGACCCAGTACTTC	CASRGIEETQYF
TRBJ2-5	TRBV7-2	NA	NA	TGTGCCAGCAGCCCGGGAGAACGGGGCCAAGAGACCCAGTACTTC	CASSPGERGQETQYF
TRBJ2-1	TRBV30	NA	NA	TGTGCCTGGAGTTCCCCCGGACTTTACAATGAGCAGTTCTTC	CAWSSPGLYNEQFF
TRBJ1-2	TRBV27	NA	few	TGTGCCAGCAGTTTTGTCGCCAGCTATGGCTACACCTTC	CASSFVASYGYTF
TRBJ1-1	TRBV18	NA	few	TGTGCCAGCTCATCGGGGGCTGAAGCTTTCTTT	CASSSGAEAFF
TRBJ1-2	TRBV30	NA	few	TGTGCCTGGAGTGTAGCAGGCCTCTATGGCTACACCTTC	CAWSVAGLYGYTF
TRBJ1-2	TRBV7-2	NA	NA	TGTGCCAGCAGCCCGCGGGATTTCTATGGCTACACCTTC	CASSPRDFYGYTF
TRBJ1-1	TRBV30	TRBD1	NA	TGTGCCTGGACCTCGACCGGGACAGGGGACACTGAAGCTTTCTTT	CAWTSTGTGDTEAFF
TRBJ2-5	TRBV28	TRBD1	NA	TGTGCCAGCAGTTCGGGACAGCAAGAGACCCAGTACTTC	CASSSGQQETQYF
TRBJ2-2	TRBV4-3	NA	NA	TGCGCCAGCAGCCAAGAGACCGCGGCGGGGGAGCTGTTTTTT	CASSQETAAGELFF
TRBJ1-1	TRBV30	NA	NA	TGTGCCTGGAGTGTATCGTGGCGGTTGAACACTGAAGCTTTCTTT	CAWSVSWRLNTEAFF
TRBJ2-1	TRBV5-1	TRBD1	NA	TGCGCCAGCAGCATGGACAGGGTGGGCAGCAATGAGCAGTTCTTC	CASSMDRVGSNEQFF
TRBJ2-5	TRBV28	NA	few	TGTGCCAGCAGTTTAATTAGGGAGACCCAGTACTTC	CASSLIRETQYF
TRBJ2-5	TRBV29-1	TRBD1	few	TGCAGCGCTAAACCGGGACAGGCAGCTCAAGAGACCCAGTACTTC	CSAKPGQAAQETQYF
TRBJ2-1	TRBV28	TRBD2	few	TGTGCCAGCAGTGTCCCCACTAGCGGGAGGACCTACAATGAGCAGTTCTTC	CASSVPTSGRTYNEQFF
TRBJ2-5	TRBV29-1	NA	few	TGCAGCTCGTTGACCCAAGCAGAGACCCAGTACTTC	CSSLTQAETQYF
TRBJ2-1	TRBV7-9	NA	NA	TGTGCCAGCAGCCCCCAAGGAGGGTCCTACAATGAGCAGTTCTTC	CASSPQGGSYNEQFF
TRBJ2-6	TRBV27	NA	NA	TGTGCCAGCAGTCCCCGAGGGGGAACCCTCTCTGGGGCCAACGTCCTGACTTTC	CASSPRGGTLSGANVLTF
TRBJ2-7	TRBV30	TRBD1	few	TGTGCCTGGAGCCCGGACAGGGGCTCGTACGAGCAGTACTTC	CAWSPDRGSYEQYF
TRBJ2-7	TRBV7-2	NA	few	TGTGCCAGCAGCTTAGCGTTAGGCAGCCACTACGAGCAGTACTTC	CASSLALGSHYEQYF
TRBJ2-5	TRBV5-1	NA	few	TGCGCCAGCAGCATAAGGACTCTCAGCAAAGAGACCCAGTACTTC	CASSIRTLSKETQYF
TRBJ1-1	TRBV9	NA	few	TGTGCCAGCAGCGTAGCTGGGACTACCTCGAACACTGAAGCTTTCTTT	CASSVAGTTSNTEAFF
TRBJ2-3	TRBV6-5	TRBD2	NA	TGTGCCAGCAGTTACCGGGGGGGCACAGATACGCAGTATTTT	CASSYRGGTDTQYF
TRBJ2-6	TRBV29-1	NA	few	TGCAGCGTTGACTTACGGGACTCTGGGGCCAACGTCCTGACTTTC	CSVDLRDSGANVLTF
TRBJ2-3	TRBV13	TRBD1	few	TGTGCCAGCAGCTTGGGGACAGGGAGCGATACGCAGTATTTT	CASSLGTGSDTQYF
TRBJ2-4	TRBV7-9	NA	few	TGTGCCAGCAGCTTAGTAACTGCGGCCAAAAACATTCAGTACTTC	CASSLVTAAKNIQYF
TRBJ2-1	TRBV9	NA	few	TGTGCCAGCAGCGTAGCTTACCGAGAGAGTGAGCAGTTCTTC	CASSVAYRESEQFF